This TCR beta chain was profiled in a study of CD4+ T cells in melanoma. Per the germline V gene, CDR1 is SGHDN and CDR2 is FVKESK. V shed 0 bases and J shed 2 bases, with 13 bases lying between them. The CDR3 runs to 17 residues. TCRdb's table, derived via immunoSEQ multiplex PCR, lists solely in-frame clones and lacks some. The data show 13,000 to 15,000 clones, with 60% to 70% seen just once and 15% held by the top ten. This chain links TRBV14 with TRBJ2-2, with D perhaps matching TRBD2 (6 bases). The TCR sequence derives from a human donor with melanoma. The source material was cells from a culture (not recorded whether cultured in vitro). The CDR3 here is CASSQDATGGNTGELFF. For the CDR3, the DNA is TGTGCCAGCAGCCAAGATGCTACCGGGGGAAACACCGGGGAGCTGTTTTTT.